This T cell receptor beta chain was captured by sequencing in a study of tumor-infiltrating lymphocytes in primary liver carcinoma. Study-level background: Samples returned roughly 3.65 to 7.5 million productive TCRbeta reads, a yield that was similar across tissue types. Findings and limits, study-wide: Significantly larger top-250-clone fractions were found in tumors than in blood (p = 0.039).

With 2 bases removed from V and 7 bases from J, the gap between germline ends came to 8 bases. Germline loops: CDR1 MNHEY, CDR2 SVGEGT. The length of the CDR3 is 12 residues. Unsorted bulk tissue of about 17-32 mg yielded co-extracted RNA and DNA. More than 80% viable tumor cells made up every tumor sample. The researchers produced TCR beta cDNA from approximately 540 ng total RNA with a constant-region primer. The TCR beta library was amplified through three nested multiplex PCR rounds in a modified ARM-PCR procedure. With TRBV1-TRBV30 forward primers and a C-beta reverse primer, the first two PCR rounds were run for about 10 cycles each. Each CDR3 protein is one row after TCRdb ran MiXCR on the multiplex PCR reads. The sample contains 50,000 to 60,000 distinct CDR3 sequences, around 73% of which appear only once. Concerning this clonotype itself: What it binds is unknown. This CDR3 is missing its conserved last phenylalanine or tryptophan, likely due to a read error.

Specimen: liver tumor tissue from sampling region 5. Described subset: tumor region T5, tumor centre. The chain combines TRBV6-2 or TRBV6-3 with TRBJ1-1, with unresolved D. This receptor was obtained from a man in his forties with primary liver carcinoma and hepatitis B virus infection. In DNA, the CDR3 is TGTGCCAGCAGTTACAGGGAAATTGAAGCTTTCCTT. Translation gives CASSYREIEAFL.